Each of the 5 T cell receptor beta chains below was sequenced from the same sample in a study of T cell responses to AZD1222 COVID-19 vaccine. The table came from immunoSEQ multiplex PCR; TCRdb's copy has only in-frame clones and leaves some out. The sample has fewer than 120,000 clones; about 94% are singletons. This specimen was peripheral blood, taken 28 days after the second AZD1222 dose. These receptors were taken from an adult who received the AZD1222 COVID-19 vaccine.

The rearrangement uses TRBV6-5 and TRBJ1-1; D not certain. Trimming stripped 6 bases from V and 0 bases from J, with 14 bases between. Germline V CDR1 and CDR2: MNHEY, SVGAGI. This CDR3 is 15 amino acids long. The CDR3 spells CASRRRAGLNTEAFF. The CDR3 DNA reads TGTGCCAGCAGAAGACGCGCCGGATTGAACACTGAAGCTTTCTTT.

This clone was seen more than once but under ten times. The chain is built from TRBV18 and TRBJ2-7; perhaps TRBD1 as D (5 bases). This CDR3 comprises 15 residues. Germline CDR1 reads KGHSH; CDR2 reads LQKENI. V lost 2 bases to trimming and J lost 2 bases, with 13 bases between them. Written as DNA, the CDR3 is TGTGCCAGCTCACCAACTGGTGGACAAGCCTACGAGCAGTACTTC. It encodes CASSPTGGQAYEQYF.

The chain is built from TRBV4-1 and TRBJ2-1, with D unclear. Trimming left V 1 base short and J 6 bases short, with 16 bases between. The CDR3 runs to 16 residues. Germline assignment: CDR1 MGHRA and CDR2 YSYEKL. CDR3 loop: CASSQVAPNLGNEQFF. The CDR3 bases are TGCGCCAGCAGCCAAGTAGCCCCAAATCTTGGCAATGAGCAGTTCTTC.

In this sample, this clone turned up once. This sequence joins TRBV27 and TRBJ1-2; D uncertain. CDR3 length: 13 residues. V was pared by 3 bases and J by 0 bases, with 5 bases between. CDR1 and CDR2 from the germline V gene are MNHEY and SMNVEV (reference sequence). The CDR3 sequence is CASSFSANYGYTF. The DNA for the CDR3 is TGTGCCAGCAGTTTTTCGGCTAACTATGGCTACACCTTC.

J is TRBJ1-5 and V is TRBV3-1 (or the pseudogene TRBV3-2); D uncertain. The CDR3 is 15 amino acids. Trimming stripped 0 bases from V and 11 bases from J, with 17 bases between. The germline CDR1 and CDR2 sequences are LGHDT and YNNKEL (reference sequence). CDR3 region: CASSQDPRTSSAQHF. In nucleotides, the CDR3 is TGTGCCAGCAGCCAAGATCCCCGGACCTCCTCCGCCCAGCATTTT.